Reported below is one T cell receptor beta chain. This sample was taken from a study of blood T cell repertoires in COVID-19. The germline V gene encodes CDR1 SGHRS and CDR2 YFSETQ. This CDR3 region has 14 residues. Trimming pared 3 bases from V and 1 base from J, leaving 10 bases between. The assay was immunoSEQ multiplex PCR, and TCRdb's table has in-frame clones only and misses some. The sample consists of roughly 190,000 clones, more than 85% of them appearing once. The V gene is TRBV5-1, the J gene TRBJ1-1; D not resolved. The sequence derives from a woman in her thirties or forties in a cohort exposed to, infected with or recovered from COVID-19 (not recorded which). The sequenced sample was PBMCs or T cells enriched from blood (not recorded which). CDR3 nucleotides: TGCGCCAGCAGCTATCCCCAGGCGAACACTGAAGCTTTCTTT. Residues: CASSYPQANTEAFF.